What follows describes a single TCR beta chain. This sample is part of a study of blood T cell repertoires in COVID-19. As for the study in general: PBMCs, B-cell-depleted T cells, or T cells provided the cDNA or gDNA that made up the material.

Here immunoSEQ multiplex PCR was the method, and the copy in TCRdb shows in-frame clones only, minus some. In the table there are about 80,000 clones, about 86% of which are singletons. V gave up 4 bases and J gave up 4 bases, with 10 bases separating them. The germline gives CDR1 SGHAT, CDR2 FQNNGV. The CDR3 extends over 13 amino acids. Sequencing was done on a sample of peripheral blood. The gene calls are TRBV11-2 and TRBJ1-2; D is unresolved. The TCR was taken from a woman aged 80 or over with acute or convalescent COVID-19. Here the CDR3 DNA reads TGTGCCAGCAGCTCGGTCCAGGTCTATGGCTACACCTTC. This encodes CASSSVQVYGYTF.